What follows is one T cell receptor (beta chain) and its context. TCRdb's copy holds only in-frame clones and misses some; the assay was immunoSEQ multiplex PCR. The table shows approximately 38,000 clones, with approximately 90% occurring only once. These data are taken from a study of T cells in narcolepsy. The V end was cut by 2 bases, the J end by 2 bases, with 15 bases between. The germline gives CDR1 MDHEN, CDR2 SYDVKM. The CDR3 length is 16 residues. This clonotype was obtained from a human donor with narcolepsy. Sequenced: CD45RA- memory CD4+ T cells from PBMCs. The chain links TRBV28 to TRBJ1-2; a possible D gene is TRBD1 (5 bases). The CDR3 sequence is CASSLGGAWTNYGYTF. The CDR3, as DNA: TGTGCCAGCAGTTTAGGAGGTGCGTGGACAAACTATGGCTACACCTTC.